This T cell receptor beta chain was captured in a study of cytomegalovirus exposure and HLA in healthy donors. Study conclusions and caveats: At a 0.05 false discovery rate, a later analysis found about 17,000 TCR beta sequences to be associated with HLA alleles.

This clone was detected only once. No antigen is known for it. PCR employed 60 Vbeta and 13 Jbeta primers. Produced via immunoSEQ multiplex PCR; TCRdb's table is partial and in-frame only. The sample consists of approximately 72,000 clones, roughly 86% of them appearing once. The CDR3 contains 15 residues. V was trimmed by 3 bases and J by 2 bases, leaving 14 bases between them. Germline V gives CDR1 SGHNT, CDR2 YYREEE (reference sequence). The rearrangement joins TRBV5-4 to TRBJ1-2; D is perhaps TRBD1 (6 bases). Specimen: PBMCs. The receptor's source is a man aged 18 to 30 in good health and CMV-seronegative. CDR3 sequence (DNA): TGTGCCAGCAGCTCCTCCCAGAGGGGGAACTATGGCTACACCTTC. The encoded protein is CASSSSQRGNYGYTF.